A selection of T cell receptor beta chains follows, all from one sample in a study of blood T cell repertoires in COVID-19. Only in-frame clones appear in the TCRdb table, and some are missing; sequencing was by immunoSEQ multiplex PCR. The table has roughly 72,000 clones, roughly 90% seen once. Sequencing was carried out using peripheral blood. These receptors were taken from a human donor in a cohort sampled during active COVID-19. The CDR3 runs from the conserved cysteine through the conserved F or W.

v_gene,j_gene,len,CDR3aa
TRBV2,TRBJ1-2,13,CARETGGGYGYTF
TRBV6-2/TRBV6-3,TRBJ2-3,16,CASSYFRDRGTDTQYF
TRBV5-1,TRBJ2-1,17,CASSFGLAGGLGNEQFF
TRBV18,TRBJ1-5,14,CASSPTGGNQPQHF
TRBV10-3,TRBJ2-2,17,CAISESSQGADTGELFF
TRBV9,TRBJ2-3,17,CASSVGPIAGLTDTQYF
TRBV15,TRBJ1-1,16,CATSRVGPGRGTEAFF
TRBV5-1,TRBJ2-7,14,CASRGTGSLYEQYF
TRBV19,TRBJ2-1,15,CASTGVGTGEHEQFF
TRBV7-2,TRBJ1-6,15,CASSLTAGENSPLHF
TRBV7-2,TRBJ2-1,13,CASSLGMENEQFF
TRBV18,TRBJ1-5,14,CASSPQGDHQPQHF
TRBV19,TRBJ2-3,15,CASSIDLLRTDTQYF
TRBV6-2/TRBV6-3,TRBJ2-7,16,CASSCTEDRGSYEQYF